This entry describes one TCR beta chain. The sample is drawn from a study of cytomegalovirus exposure and HLA in healthy donors. The CDR3 is made up of 13 amino acids. Germline lookup yields CDR1 MDHEN and CDR2 SYDVKM. V trimming: 7 bases; J trimming: 5 bases; junction bases outside the gene matches: 5. Primers for the PCR totalled 60 Vbeta and 13 Jbeta. Profiled with immunoSEQ multiplex PCR; TCRdb holds only in-frame clones, not every one. Of some 160,000 clones in the sample, about 85% were seen once. The J gene is TRBJ1-5, the V gene TRBV28; 7 nucleotides match TRBD1. The source is a male donor in good health and CMV-seropositive. Source material: PBMCs. The CDR3 DNA reads TGTGCCAGCACGGGACAGCGAGATCAGCCCCAGCATTTT. Its protein is CASTGQRDQPQHF. Filled out from reference TRBV28 and TRBJ1-5, the complete variable domain reads DVKVTQSSRYLVKRTGEKVFLECVQDMDHENMFWYRQDPGLGLRLIYFSYDVKMKEKGDIPEGYSVSREKKERFSLILESASTNQTSMYLCASTGQRDQPQHFGDGTRLSIL.